A selection of T cell receptor beta chains follows, all from one sample in a study of blood T cell repertoires in COVID-19. The assay was immunoSEQ multiplex PCR, and TCRdb's table has in-frame clones only and misses some. The sample contains 80,000 to 90,000 clones, about 83% of which appear only once. Sequencing was performed on peripheral blood. The receptors were sampled from a woman between 65 and 79 years old with acute or convalescent COVID-19. The CDR3 runs from the conserved cysteine through the conserved F or W. D genes are given only for firm matches. Clone size appears in some rows only: once, few, many, or a class for an expanded clone.

>TRBD1|TRBJ2-5|NA|TRBV19
TGTGCCAGTAGTATAAGCATTGGGGACAGGGGCGCGGAGACCCAGTACTTC
CASSISIGDRGAETQYF
>NA|TRBJ2-5|NA|TRBV30
TGTGCCTCCAGGACAGCGCCCCAAGAGACCCAGTACTTC
CASRTAPQETQYF
>TRBD1|TRBJ1-2|NA|TRBV2
TGTGCCAGCAGAGGGACAGAACCCCTTAGGGGCTACACCTTC
CASRGTEPLRGYTF
>NA|TRBJ1-4|NA|TRBV24-1
TGTGCCACCAGCTTGGGGGGTGAAAAACTGTTTTTT
CATSLGGEKLFF
>TRBD2|TRBJ2-1|NA|TRBV28
TGTGCCAGTCGAGCCGGGACTAGCGGGGGGGCCGGGTCCTACAATGAGCAGTTCTTC
CASRAGTSGGAGSYNEQFF
>NA|TRBJ2-5|NA|TRBV7-9
TGTGCCAGCAGCTTTGCGGCAGGGATACAAGAGACCCAGTACTTC
CASSFAAGIQETQYF
>NA|TRBJ1-1|NA|TRBV19
TGTGCCAGTAGTGTGACAGGCCTCAACACTGAAGCTTTCTTT
CASSVTGLNTEAFF
>TRBD1|TRBJ1-5|NA|TRBV6-1
TGTGCCAGCAGTGAATGGACAGGCCGCAATCAGCCCCAGCATTTT
CASSEWTGRNQPQHF
>TRBD1|TRBJ1-5|NA|TRBV6-5
TGTGCCACCAGACAGGGGGATCAGCCCCAGCATTTT
CATRQGDQPQHF
>NA|TRBJ1-5|NA|TRBV6-6
TGTGCCAGCAGTTACTCAACGGGTTATAGCAATCAGCCCCAGCATTTT
CASSYSTGYSNQPQHF
>NA|TRBJ1-2|few|TRBV19
TGTGCCAGTAGTATAGGGACAGCCCATGGCTACACCTTC
CASSIGTAHGYTF
>NA|TRBJ2-1|few|TRBV4-3
TGCGCCAGCAGCCAAGTCGGGAGCTCCTACAATGAGCAGTTCTTC
CASSQVGSSYNEQFF
>TRBD1|TRBJ1-2|NA|TRBV7-9
TGTGCCAGCAGCTTGGGACAGCTCGACTATGGCTACACCTTC
CASSLGQLDYGYTF
>TRBD1|TRBJ1-1|NA|TRBV29-1
TGCAGCGTTTGGACAGGGGCAGTGGGCACTGAAGCTTTCTTT
CSVWTGAVGTEAFF
>NA|TRBJ2-2|NA|TRBV28
TGTGCCAGCAGTAGGGGAACAGGGCTTTACGGGGAGCTGTTTTTT
CASSRGTGLYGELFF
>TRBD1|TRBJ1-1|NA|TRBV2
TGTGCCAGCAGAGGGGGCAGGGGGCTTACGAACACTGAAGCTTTCTTT
CASRGGRGLTNTEAFF
>TRBD1|TRBJ2-1|once|TRBV5-4
TGTGCCAGCAGAATTGGGGTAGGGGGCTTCTACAATGAGCAGTTCTTC
CASRIGVGGFYNEQFF
>NA|TRBJ2-5|NA|TRBV7-8
TGTGCCAGCAGCTCCCACCCTTGGGACTACCAAGAGACCCAGTACTTC
CASSSHPWDYQETQYF
>NA|TRBJ2-5|NA|TRBV21-1
TGTGCCAGCAGCAAATCGTTCCGGCAGGGTCACCCAAAAGAGACCCAGTACTTC
CASSKSFRQGHPKETQYF
>TRBD1|TRBJ2-3|once|TRBV4-1
TGCGCCAGCAGCCGTGTTCCGGGACAGGCATACACAGATACGCAGTATTTT
CASSRVPGQAYTDTQYF
>TRBD1|TRBJ1-3|NA|TRBV5-1
TGCGCCAGCGGCCCCGGGACAGAAGGAAACACCATATATTTT
CASGPGTEGNTIYF
>NA|TRBJ2-1|NA|TRBV29-1
TGCAGCCCTCAGAGGGCAGGGGCCCAGCAGTTCTTC
CSPQRAGAQQFF
>TRBD1|TRBJ1-4|NA|TRBV5-4
TGTGCCAGCAGCCAAGGACAGGGGCCGACTAATGAAAAACTGTTTTTT
CASSQGQGPTNEKLFF
>TRBD1|TRBJ1-3|NA|TRBV5-6
TGTGCCAGCAGCTTGATGTGGGACAGGGCCACTGGAAACACCATATATTTT
CASSLMWDRATGNTIYF
>NA|TRBJ2-6|NA|TRBV28
TGTGCCAGCTGTGGCGGGACCAGCTCTGGGGCCAACGTCCTGACTTTC
CASCGGTSSGANVLTF
>TRBD1|TRBJ2-1|NA|TRBV9
TGTGCCAGCAGCGCCCAGACAGGGTTCGGTGGTGAGCAGTTCTTC
CASSAQTGFGGEQFF
>NA|TRBJ1-4|NA|TRBV4-2
TGTGCCAGCAGCCAATTAATCGGGGGGGGGAATGAAAAACTGTTTTTT
CASSQLIGGGNEKLFF
>NA|TRBJ2-1|NA|TRBV10-1
TGCGCCAGCAGTGATAGTGGGGCCCCCGTCCACAATGAGCAGTTCTTC
CASSDSGAPVHNEQFF
>TRBD2|TRBJ2-1|NA|TRBV3-1/TRBV3-2
TGTGCCAGCAGCTCCATCGACGGGGGGTACAATGAGCAGTTCTTC
CASSSIDGGYNEQFF
>TRBD1|TRBJ1-6|NA|TRBV10-3
TGTGCCATCAGCCAAGGGGGCAATTCACCCCTCCACTTT
CAISQGGNSPLHF
>TRBD1|TRBJ2-2|NA|TRBV10-3
TGTGCCACCTCGCCGGGCAGGGGGCAAACCGGGGAGCTGTTTTTT
CATSPGRGQTGELFF
>NA|TRBJ2-2|NA|TRBV2
TGTGCCAGCAGTGAGGGGAGCGGGGAGCTGTTTTTT
CASSEGSGELFF
>NA|TRBJ1-2|once|TRBV5-1
TGCGCCAGCAGCTTGGGACAGTTCTATGGCTACACCTTC
CASSLGQFYGYTF
>TRBD1|TRBJ1-6|few|TRBV2
TGTGCCAGCAGTGATCCGGGACAGGGGCCTTATAATTCACCCCTCCACTTT
CASSDPGQGPYNSPLHF
>NA|TRBJ1-2|once|TRBV5-1
TGCGCCAGCAGTTCATTCGGGGAGCCCGGTCTGGCCTTC
CASSSFGEPGLAF
>NA|TRBJ1-5|NA|TRBV5-6
TGTGCCAGCAGCTTGTTAGATCAGCCCCAGCATTTT
CASSLLDQPQHF
>NA|TRBJ2-5|NA|TRBV28
TGTGCCAGCAGCTCGTTGGAGACCCAGTACTTC
CASSSLETQYF
>TRBD2|TRBJ2-3|NA|TRBV9
TGTGCCAGCGGGGGGGAATACAGCACAGATACGCAGTATTTT
CASGGEYSTDTQYF
>NA|TRBJ2-4|NA|TRBV29-1
TGCAGCGTTGCGTCAGAACAAAACATTCAGTACTTC
CSVASEQNIQYF
>NA|TRBJ1-3|NA|TRBV6-5
TGTGCCAGCAGCCATCGACTCGATGGAAACACCATATATTTT
CASSHRLDGNTIYF
>NA|TRBJ1-1|NA|TRBV6-2/TRBV6-3
TGTGCCAGCAGTTACTCCACAAACATGAACACTGAAGCTTTCTTT
CASSYSTNMNTEAFF
>NA|TRBJ2-6|NA|TRBV28
TGTGCCCTCCCGAGGCGGCAGTGGGACTTCAGCTCTGGGGCCAACGTCCTGACTTTC
CALPRRQWDFSSGANVLTF
>NA|TRBJ2-3|NA|TRBV28
TGTGCCGGCGGAGGGGGCTCAGATACGCAGTATTTT
CAGGGGSDTQYF
>TRBD1|TRBJ1-2|NA|TRBV29-1
TGCAGCGTCCCGGGGGACAGGGGCTCCCCGGGCTATGGCTACACCTTC
CSVPGDRGSPGYGYTF
>TRBD1|TRBJ1-1|NA|TRBV19
TGTGCCAGTAGTGACCGGGACAGGGCACCTATGAACACTGAAGCTTTCTTT
CASSDRDRAPMNTEAFF
>NA|TRBJ2-3|once|TRBV6-6
TGTGCCAGCAGTTTGGGACTCAGAGGGACCACAGATACGCAGTATTTT
CASSLGLRGTTDTQYF
>NA|TRBJ1-6|NA|TRBV7-9
TGTGCCAGCAGCTTAGCGGGCAGGGAAAATTCACCCCTCCACTTT
CASSLAGRENSPLHF